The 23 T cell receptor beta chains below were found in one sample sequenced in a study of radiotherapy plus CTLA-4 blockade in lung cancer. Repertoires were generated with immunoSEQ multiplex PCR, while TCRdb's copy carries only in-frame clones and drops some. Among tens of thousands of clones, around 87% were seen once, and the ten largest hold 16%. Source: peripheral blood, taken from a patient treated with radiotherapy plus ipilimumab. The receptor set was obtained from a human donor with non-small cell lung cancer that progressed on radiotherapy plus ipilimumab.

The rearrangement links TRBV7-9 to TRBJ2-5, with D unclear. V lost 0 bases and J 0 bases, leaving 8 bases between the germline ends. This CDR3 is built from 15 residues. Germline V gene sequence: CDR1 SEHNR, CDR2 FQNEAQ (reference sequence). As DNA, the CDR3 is TGTGCCAGCAGCTTAGCGCGCCACGACCAAGAGACCCAGTACTTC. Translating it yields CASSLARHDQETQYF.

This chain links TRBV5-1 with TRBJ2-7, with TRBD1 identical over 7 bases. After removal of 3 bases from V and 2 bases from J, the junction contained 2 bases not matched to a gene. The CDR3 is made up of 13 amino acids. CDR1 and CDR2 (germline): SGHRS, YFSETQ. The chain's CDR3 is CASSWDSAYEQYF. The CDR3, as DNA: TGCGCCAGCAGCTGGGACAGCGCCTACGAGCAGTACTTC.

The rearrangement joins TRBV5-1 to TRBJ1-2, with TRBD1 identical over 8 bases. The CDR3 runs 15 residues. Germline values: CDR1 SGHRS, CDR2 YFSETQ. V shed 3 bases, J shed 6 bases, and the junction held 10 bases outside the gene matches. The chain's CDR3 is CASSSGGQVLNGYTF. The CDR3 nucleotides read TGCGCCAGCAGCTCCGGGGGACAGGTACTAAATGGCTACACCTTC.

The CDR3 reads CASSFARRETQYF. Written as DNA, the CDR3 is TGTGCCAGCAGTTTCGCCCGTAGGGAGACCCAGTACTTC. The rearrangement joins TRBV27 to TRBJ2-5; D remains ambiguous. V lost 3 bases, J lost 5 bases, and 10 bases lay in between. CDR1 is MNHEY and CDR2 is SMNVEV in the germline V gene (reference sequence). The CDR3 is made up of 13 amino acids.

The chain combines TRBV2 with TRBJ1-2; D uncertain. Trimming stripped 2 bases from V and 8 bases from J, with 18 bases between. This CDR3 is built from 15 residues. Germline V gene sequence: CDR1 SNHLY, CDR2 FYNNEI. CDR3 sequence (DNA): TGTGCCAGCAGTGAATGGTGGGAGGGCATGGACGGCTACACCTTC. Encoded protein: CASSEWWEGMDGYTF.

CDR3 in amino acids: CASSVGGGTDTYEQYF. The CDR3 DNA follows: TGTGCCAGCAGCGTAGGAGGGGGGACAGACACCTACGAGCAGTACTTC. The chain links TRBV9 to TRBJ2-7; D is perhaps TRBD1 (7 bases). The CDR3 length is 16 residues. Between the trimmed V and J ends, which lost 0 bases and 2 bases, there was a span of 15 bases. Germline V gene data show CDR1 as SGDLS and CDR2 as YYNGEE.

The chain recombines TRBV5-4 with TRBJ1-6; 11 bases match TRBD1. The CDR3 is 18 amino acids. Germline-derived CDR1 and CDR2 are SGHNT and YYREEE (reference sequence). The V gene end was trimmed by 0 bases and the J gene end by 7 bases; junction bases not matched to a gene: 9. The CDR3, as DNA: TGTGCCAGCAGCTTGGTGCCTGGGACAGGGGGTACCAATTCACCCCTCCACTTT. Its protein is CASSLVPGTGGTNSPLHF.

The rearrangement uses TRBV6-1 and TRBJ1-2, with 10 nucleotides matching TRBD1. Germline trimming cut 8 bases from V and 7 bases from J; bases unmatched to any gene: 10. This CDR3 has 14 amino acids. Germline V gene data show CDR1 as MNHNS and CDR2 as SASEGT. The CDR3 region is CASGGDRGGGGYTF. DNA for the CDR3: TGTGCCAGCGGGGGGGACAGGGGAGGAGGTGGCTACACCTTC.

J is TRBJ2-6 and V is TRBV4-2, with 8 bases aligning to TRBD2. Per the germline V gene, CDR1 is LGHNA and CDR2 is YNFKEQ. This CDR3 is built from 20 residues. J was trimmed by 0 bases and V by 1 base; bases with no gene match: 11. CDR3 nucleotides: TGTGCCAGCAGCCAAGCTTCCGGACTAGCACCTTCCTCTGGGGCCAACGTCCTGACTTTC. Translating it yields CASSQASGLAPSSGANVLTF.

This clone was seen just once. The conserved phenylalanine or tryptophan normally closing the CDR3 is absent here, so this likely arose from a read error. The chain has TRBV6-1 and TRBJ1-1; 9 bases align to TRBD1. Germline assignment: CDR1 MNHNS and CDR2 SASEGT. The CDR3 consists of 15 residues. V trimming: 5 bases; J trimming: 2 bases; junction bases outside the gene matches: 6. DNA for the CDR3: TGTGCCAGCAGTACCAGGACAGGGGACAACACTGAAGCTTTCCTT. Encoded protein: CASSTRTGDNTEAFL.

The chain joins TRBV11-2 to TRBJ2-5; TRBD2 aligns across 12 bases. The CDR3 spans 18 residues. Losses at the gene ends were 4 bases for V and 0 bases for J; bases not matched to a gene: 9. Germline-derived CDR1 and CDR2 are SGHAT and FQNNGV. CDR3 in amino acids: CASSSWTSGTRYQETQYF. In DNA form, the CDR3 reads TGTGCCAGCAGCTCCTGGACTAGCGGGACAAGATACCAAGAGACCCAGTACTTC. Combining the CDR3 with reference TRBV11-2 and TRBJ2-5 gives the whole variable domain EAGVAQSPRYKIIEKRQSVAFWCNPISGHATLYWYQQILGQGPKLLIQFQNNGVVDDSQLPKDRFSAERLKGVDSTLKIQPAKLEDSAVYLCASSSWTSGTRYQETQYFGPGTRLLVL.

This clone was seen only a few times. CDR3 residues: CASSLGDGGLYEQYF. The CDR3 coding sequence is TGTGCCAGCAGCCTGGGGGACGGGGGGCTTTACGAGCAGTACTTC. The J gene is TRBJ2-7, the V gene TRBV7-2; TRBD2 might be the D (7 bases). Trimming pared 5 bases from V and 4 bases from J, leaving 18 bases between. From germline, CDR1 is SGHTA and CDR2 FQGNSA. The CDR3 is 15 residues long.

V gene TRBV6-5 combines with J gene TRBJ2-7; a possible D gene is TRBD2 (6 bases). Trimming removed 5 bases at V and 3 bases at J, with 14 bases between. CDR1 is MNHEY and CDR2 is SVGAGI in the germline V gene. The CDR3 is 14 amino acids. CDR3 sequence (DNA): TGTGCCAGCAGTGAAGACGGCGGGGTCTACGAGCAGTACTTC. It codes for CASSEDGGVYEQYF.

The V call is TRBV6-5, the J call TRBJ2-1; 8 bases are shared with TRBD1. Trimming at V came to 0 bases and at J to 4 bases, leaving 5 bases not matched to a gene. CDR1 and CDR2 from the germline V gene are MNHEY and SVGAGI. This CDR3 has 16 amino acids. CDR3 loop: CASSYSDRVRYNEQFF. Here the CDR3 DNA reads TGTGCCAGCAGTTACTCGGACAGGGTTCGATACAATGAGCAGTTCTTC.

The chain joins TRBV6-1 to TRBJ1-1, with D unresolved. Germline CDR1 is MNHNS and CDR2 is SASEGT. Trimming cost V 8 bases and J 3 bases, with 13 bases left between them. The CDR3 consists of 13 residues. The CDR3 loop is CASSSRGDTEAFF. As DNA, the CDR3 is TGTGCCAGCTCTAGCCGGGGTGACACTGAAGCTTTCTTT.

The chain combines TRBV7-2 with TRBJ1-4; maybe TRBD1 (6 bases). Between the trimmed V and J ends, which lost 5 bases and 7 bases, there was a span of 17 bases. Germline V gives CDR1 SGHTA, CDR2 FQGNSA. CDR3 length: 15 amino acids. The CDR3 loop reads CASSLSQTGGEKLFF. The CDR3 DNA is TGTGCCAGCAGCCTTTCCCAGACAGGAGGTGAAAAACTGTTTTTT.

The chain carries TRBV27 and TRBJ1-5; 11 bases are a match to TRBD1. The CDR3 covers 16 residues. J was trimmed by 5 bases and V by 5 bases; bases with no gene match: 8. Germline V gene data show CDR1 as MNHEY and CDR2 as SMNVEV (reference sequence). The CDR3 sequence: CASSPRGQGGYQPQHF. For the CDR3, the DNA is TGTGCCAGCAGTCCGAGGGGACAGGGGGGTTATCAGCCCCAGCATTTT.

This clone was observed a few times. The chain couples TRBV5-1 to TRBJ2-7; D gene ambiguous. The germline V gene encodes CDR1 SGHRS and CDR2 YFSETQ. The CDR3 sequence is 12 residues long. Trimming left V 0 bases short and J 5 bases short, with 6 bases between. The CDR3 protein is CASSLVAHEQYF. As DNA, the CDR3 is TGCGCCAGCAGCTTGGTAGCACACGAGCAGTACTTC.

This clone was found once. The CDR3 DNA sequence: TGTGCCAGTAGTCGGGGGATGGGCTACGAGCAGTACTTC. Amino acid sequence: CASSRGMGYEQYF. The chain employs TRBV19 and TRBJ2-7, with D perhaps TRBD2 (6 bases). Germline CDR1 reads LNHDA; CDR2 reads SQIVND (reference sequence). Trimming shortened V by 5 bases and J by 3 bases, and 11 bases separated the two germline ends. The length of the CDR3 is 13 residues.

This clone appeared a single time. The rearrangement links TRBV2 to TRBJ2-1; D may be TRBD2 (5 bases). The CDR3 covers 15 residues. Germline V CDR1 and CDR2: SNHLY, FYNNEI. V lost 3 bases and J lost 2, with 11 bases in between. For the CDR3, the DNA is TGTGCCAGCAGTGATAGGACTGGAACCTACAATGAGCAGTTCTTC. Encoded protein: CASSDRTGTYNEQFF.

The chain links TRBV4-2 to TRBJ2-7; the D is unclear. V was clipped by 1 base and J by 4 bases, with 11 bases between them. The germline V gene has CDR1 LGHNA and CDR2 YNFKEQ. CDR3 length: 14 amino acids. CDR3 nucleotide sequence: TGTGCCAGCAGCCAAGTAGGGCTACCTTACGAGCAGTACTTC. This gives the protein CASSQVGLPYEQYF.

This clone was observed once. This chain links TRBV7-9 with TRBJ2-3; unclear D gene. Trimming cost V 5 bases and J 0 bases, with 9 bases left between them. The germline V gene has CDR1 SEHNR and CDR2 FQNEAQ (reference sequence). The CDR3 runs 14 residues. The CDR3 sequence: CASSPALSTDTQYF. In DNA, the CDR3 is TGTGCCAGCAGCCCCGCCCTTAGCACAGATACGCAGTATTTT.

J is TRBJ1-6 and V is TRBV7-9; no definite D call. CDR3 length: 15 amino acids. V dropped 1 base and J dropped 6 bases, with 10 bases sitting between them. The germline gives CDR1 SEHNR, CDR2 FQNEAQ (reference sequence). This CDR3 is CASSLDGPANSPLHF. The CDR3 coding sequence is TGTGCCAGCAGCTTAGACGGACCAGCTAATTCACCCCTCCACTTT.